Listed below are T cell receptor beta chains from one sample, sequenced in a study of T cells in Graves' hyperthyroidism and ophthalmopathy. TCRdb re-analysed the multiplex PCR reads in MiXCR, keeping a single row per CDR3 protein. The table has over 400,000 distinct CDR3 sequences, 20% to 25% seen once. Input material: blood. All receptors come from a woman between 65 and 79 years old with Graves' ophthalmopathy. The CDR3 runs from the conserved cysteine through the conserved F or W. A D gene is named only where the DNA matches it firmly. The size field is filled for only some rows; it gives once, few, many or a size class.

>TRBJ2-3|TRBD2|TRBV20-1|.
CSASRDSGFTDTQYF
TGCAGTGCTAGTCGGGATAGCGGGTTTACAGATACGCAGTATTTT
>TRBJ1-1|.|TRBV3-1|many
CASTTTTGGTEAFF
TGTGCCAGCACCACCACGACAGGAGGGACTGAAGCTTTCTTT
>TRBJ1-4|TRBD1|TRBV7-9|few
CASSWSGGAEKLFF
TGTGCCAGCAGCTGGTCAGGGGGGGCTGAAAAACTGTTTTTT
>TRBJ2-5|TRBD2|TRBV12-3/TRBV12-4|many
CASSLAHGLADLQETQYF
TGTGCCAGCAGTTTAGCGCATGGACTAGCGGATCTGCAAGAGACCCAGTACTTC
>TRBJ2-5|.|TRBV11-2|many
CASSIGLGTKYF
TGTGCCAGCAGCATAGGGTTGGGGACGAAGTACTTC
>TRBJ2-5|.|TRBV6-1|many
CASSIIYEASSEQETQYF
TGTGCCAGCAGCATTATTTACGAGGCCTCATCGGAGCAAGAGACCCAGTACTTC
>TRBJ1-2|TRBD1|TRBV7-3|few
CASSLTLEDRDSYGYTF
TGTGCCAGCAGCTTAACGTTGGAGGACAGGGATTCCTATGGCTACACCTTC
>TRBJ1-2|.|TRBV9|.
CASSVDAGRNYGYTF
TGTGCCAGCAGCGTAGATGCAGGGCGAAACTATGGCTACACCTTC
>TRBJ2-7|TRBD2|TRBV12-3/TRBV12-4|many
CASSLEFLAGEDEQYF
TGTGCCAGCAGTTTAGAGTTCTTAGCGGGAGAGGACGAGCAGTACTTC
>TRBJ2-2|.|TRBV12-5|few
CASGLSTSIGELFF
TGTGCTAGTGGTTTGAGTACATCTATCGGGGAGCTGTTTTTT
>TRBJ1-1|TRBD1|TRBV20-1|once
CSAKDRGSTETFF
TGCAGTGCTAAGGACAGGGGTAGCACTGAAACTTTCTTT
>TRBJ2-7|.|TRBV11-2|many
CASSLGVVYEQYF
TGTGCCAGCAGTTTGGGGGTCGTCTACGAGCAGTACTTC
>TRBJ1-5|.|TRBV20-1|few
CSASSGPTKNQPQHF
TGCAGTGCTAGTAGCGGGCCGACCAAGAATCAGCCCCAGCATTTT
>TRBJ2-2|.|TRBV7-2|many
CASSLYPVVTGELFF
TGTGCCAGCAGCCTATACCCCGTGGTAACCGGGGAGCTGTTTTTT
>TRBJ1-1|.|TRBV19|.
CASSIGQVAFF
TGTGCCAGTAGTATTGGACAAGTGGCTTTCTTT
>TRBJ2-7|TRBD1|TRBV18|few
CASSPRDSSAEQYF
TGTGCCAGCTCACCACGGGACAGCTCTGCCGAGCAGTACTTC
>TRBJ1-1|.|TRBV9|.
CASNGGGAATEAFF
TGTGCCAGCAATGGTGGGGGCGCCGCCACTGAAGCTTTCTTT
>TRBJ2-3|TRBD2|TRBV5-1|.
CASSLGSAGVPDTQYF
TGCGCCAGCAGCTTGGGGTCAGCGGGAGTCCCAGATACGCAGTATTTT
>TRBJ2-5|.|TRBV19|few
CASSAPGRLQETQYF
TGTGCCAGTAGTGCTCCGGGACGCCTCCAAGAGACCCAGTACTTC
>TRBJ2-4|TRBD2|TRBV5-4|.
CASSRTSGRAGNIQYF
TGTGCCAGCAGCCGGACTAGCGGGAGGGCGGGAAACATTCAGTACTTC
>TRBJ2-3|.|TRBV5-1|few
CASSWDFPSTDTQYF
TGCGCCAGCAGCTGGGACTTTCCTAGCACAGATACGCAGTATTTT
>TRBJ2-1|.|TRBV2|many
CASSERAGFF
TGTGCCAGCAGTGAGAGGGCAGGGTTCTTC
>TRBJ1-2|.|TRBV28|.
CASSLIGRGYTF
TGTGCCAGCAGTTTAATTGGGAGGGGCTACACCTTC
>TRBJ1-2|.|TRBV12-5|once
CASGPPPGIYGYTF
TGTGCTAGTGGTCCCCCCCCAGGGATTTATGGCTACACCTTC
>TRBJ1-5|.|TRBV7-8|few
CASSGVREGQPQHF
TGTGCCAGCAGCGGGGTACGGGAGGGTCAGCCCCAGCATTTT
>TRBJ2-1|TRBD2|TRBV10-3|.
CAISESRGSSYNEQFF
TGTGCCATCAGTGAGTCGCGGGGGAGCTCCTACAATGAGCAGTTCTTC
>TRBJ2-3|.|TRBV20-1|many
CSARPGLGDTQYF
TGCAGTGCTCGCCCGGGATTAGGAGATACGCAGTATTTT
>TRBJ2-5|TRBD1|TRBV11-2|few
CASSFGTGGTRKDF
TGTGCCAGCAGCTTTGGGACAGGGGGTACTCGGAAGGACTTC
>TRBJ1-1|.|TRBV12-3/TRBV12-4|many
CASSFYGMNTEAFF
TGTGCCAGCAGTTTCTACGGAATGAACACTGAAGCTTTCTTT
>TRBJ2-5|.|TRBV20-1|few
CSGQGRETQYF
TGCAGTGGGCAGGGGCGAGAGACCCAGTACTTC
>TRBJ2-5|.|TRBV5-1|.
CASSLEISGETQYF
TGTGCCAGCAGCTTGGAAATTAGCGGAGAGACCCAGTACTTC
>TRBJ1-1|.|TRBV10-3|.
CAISEAQGGTEAFF
TGTGCCATCAGTGAGGCACAGGGTGGGACTGAAGCTTTCTTT
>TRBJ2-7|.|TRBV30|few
CAWSPLGTRSSYEQYF
TGTGCCTGGAGCCCCCTTGGGACTCGTAGCTCCTACGAGCAGTACTTC
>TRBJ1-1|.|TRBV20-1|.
CSARWQGRVTEAFF
TGCAGTGCTAGATGGCAGGGAAGGGTAACTGAAGCTTTCTTT